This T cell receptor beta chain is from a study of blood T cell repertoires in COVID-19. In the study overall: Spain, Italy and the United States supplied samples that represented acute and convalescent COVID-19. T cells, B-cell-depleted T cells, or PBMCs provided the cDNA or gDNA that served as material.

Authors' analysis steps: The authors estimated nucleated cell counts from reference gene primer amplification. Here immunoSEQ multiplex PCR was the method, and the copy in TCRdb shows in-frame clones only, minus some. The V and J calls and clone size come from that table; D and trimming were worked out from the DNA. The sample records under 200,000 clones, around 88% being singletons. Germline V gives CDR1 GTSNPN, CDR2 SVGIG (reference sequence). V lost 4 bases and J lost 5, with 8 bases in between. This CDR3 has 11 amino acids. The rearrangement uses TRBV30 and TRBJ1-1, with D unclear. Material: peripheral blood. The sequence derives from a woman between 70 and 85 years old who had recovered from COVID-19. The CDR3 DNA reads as TGTGCCTGGACGCTCCGGACTGAAGCTTTCTTT. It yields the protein CAWTLRTEAFF. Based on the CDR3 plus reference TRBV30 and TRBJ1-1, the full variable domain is SQTIHQWPATLVQPVGSPLSLECTVEGTSNPNLYWYRQAAGRGLQLLFYSVGIGQISSEVPQNLSASRPQDRQFILSSKKLLLSDSGFYLCAWTLRTEAFFGQGTRLTVV.